The source of this TCR beta chain is a study of beta chain features in type 1 diabetes. On the study more broadly: Patient and healthy donor groups were alike in age, gender and cell yields. Study-wide findings and caveats: Comparison showed that naive, central memory and Treg TCRB repertoires appeared more similar among patients than among healthy donors. For Type 1 diabetes patients, all four CD4+ subsets carried TCRB CDR3s that were moderately but significantly shorter. Insertion counts at VDJ junctions were lower in type 1 diabetes patients, who also showed more deletions there.

On this clone itself: What it binds is unknown.

Reverse transcription of all isolated RNA meant that expressed TCRB transcripts were sequenced. Libraries were prepared by immunoSEQ multiplex PCR; TCRdb keeps only in-frame clonotypes and omits some of them. The sample includes about 700,000 clones, about an eighth of them seen just once. The authors obtained over 98% purity in all sorted populations. V was pared by 2 bases and J by 2 bases, with 8 bases between. This CDR3 comprises 14 residues. Germline CDR1 is MNHEY and CDR2 is SMNVEV (reference sequence). Sequencing was carried out using naive CD4+ T cells from blood. This chain links TRBV27 with TRBJ2-3; the D is unclear. The clonotype originates from a man aged 18 to 30 with type 1 diabetes. CDR3: CASSLLEHTDTQYF. In nucleotides, the CDR3 is TGTGCCAGCAGTTTACTAGAACACACAGATACGCAGTATTTT.